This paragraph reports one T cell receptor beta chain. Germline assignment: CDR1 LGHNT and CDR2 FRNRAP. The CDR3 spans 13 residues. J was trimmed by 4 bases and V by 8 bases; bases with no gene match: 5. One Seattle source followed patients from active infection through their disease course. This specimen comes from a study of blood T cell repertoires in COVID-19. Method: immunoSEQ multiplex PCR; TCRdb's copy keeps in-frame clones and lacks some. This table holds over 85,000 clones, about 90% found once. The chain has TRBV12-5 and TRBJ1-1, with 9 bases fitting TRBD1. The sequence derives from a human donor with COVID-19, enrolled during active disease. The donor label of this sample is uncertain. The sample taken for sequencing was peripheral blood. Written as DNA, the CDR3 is TGTGCTAGTTCTCGGGGACAGGGCACTGAAGCTTTCTTT. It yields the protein CASSRGQGTEAFF.